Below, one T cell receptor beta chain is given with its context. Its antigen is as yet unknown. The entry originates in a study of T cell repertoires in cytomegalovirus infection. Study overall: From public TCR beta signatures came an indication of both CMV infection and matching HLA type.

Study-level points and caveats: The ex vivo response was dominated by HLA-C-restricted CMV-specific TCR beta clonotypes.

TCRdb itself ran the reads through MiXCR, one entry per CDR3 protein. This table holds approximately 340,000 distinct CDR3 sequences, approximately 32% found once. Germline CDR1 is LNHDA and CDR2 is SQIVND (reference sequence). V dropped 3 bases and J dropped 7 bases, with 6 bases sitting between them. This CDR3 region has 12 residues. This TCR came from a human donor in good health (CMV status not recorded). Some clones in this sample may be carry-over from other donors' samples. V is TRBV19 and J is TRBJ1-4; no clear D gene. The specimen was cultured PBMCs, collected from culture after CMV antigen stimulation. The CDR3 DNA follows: TGTGCCAGTAGTATTCAGTCTGAAAAACTGTTTTTT. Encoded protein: CASSIQSEKLFF.